This T cell receptor beta chain is from a study (dated by TCRdb to the mid-2010s). To prepare the library, RT-PCR was applied. The instrument given in TCRdb is Illumina MiSeq. TCRdb reprocessing: public reads trimmed at Q25 with fastp, clones called with MiXCR, in-frame beta chains kept. CDR3 protein sequences are deduplicated, and each keeps its most common genes and DNA. Across this sample there are about 680,000 distinct CDR3 sequences, with approximately 14% seen only once. The leading ten clones occupy roughly 4% of the sample. To note about this clonotype: There is no known antigen for this receptor. Base qualities were left out, and no much larger clone turns up one base away.

The TCR was taken from a female donor in good health, serving as a healthy control. The sample consisted of memory CD4+ T cells from blood.

The nucleotide sequence is TGTGCCAGCAGCTCGACCCTGGTGGCAGGGGGCGAGCAGTACTTC. This encodes CASSSTLVAGGEQYF. The rearrangement combines TRBV7-9 with TRBJ2-7, and 7 junctional nucleotides match TRBD1. CDR1 and CDR2, looked up from the germline V gene (reference sequence), are SEHNR and FQNEAQ. The CDR3 measures 15 amino acids from cysteine to phenylalanine. This entry keeps only the CDR3 DNA: 45 bases, framed from base 1. Relative to germline, V is missing 4 bases and J is missing 6 bases, with 12 bases of the junction outside any gene match. The full variable domain, with segments outside the CDR3 supplied by the reference TRBV7-9 and TRBJ2-7 proteins, appears as DTGVSQNPRHKITKRGQNVTFRCDPISEHNRLYWYRQTLGQGPEFLTYFQNEAQLEKSRLLSDRFSAERPKGSFSTLEIQRTEQGDSAMYLCASSSTLVAGGEQYFGPGTRLTVT.